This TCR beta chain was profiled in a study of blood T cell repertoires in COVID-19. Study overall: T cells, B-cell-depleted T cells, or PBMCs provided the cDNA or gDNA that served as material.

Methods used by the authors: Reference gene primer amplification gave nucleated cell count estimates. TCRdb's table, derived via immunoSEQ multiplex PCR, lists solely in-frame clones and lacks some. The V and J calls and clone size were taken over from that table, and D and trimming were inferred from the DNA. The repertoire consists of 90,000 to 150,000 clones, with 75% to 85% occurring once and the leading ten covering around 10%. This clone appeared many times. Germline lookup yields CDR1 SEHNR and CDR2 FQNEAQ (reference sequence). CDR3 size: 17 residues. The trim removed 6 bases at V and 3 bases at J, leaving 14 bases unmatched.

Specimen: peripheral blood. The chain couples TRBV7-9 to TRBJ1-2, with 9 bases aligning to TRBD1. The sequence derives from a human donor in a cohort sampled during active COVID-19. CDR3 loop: CASSRIIWDRADYGYTF. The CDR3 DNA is TGTGCCAGCAGTCGGATTATTTGGGACAGGGCTGACTATGGCTACACCTTC.